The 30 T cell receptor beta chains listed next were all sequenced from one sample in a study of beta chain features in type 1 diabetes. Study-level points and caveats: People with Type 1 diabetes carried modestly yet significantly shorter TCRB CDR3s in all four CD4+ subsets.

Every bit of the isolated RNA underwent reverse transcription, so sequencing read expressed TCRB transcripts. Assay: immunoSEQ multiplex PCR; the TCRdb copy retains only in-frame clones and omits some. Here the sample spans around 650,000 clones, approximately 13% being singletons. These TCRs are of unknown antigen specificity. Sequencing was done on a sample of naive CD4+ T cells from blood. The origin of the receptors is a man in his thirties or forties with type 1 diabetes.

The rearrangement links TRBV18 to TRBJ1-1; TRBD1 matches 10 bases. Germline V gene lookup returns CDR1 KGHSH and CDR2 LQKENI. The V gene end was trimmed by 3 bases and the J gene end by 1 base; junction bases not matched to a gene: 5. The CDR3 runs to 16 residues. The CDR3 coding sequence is TGTGCCAGCTCACCCGGACAGGGGGTAGGGAACACTGAAGCTTTCTTT. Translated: CASSPGQGVGNTEAFF.

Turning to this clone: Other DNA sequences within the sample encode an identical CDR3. The CDR3, as DNA: TGTGCCAGCAGTTTGGGTAGTACAGATACGCAGTATTTT. It translates to CASSLGSTDTQYF. V gene TRBV28 combines with J gene TRBJ2-3; no clear D gene. The CDR3 is made up of 13 amino acids. Germline V gives CDR1 MDHEN, CDR2 SYDVKM. Trimming stripped 3 bases from V and 3 bases from J, with 7 bases between.

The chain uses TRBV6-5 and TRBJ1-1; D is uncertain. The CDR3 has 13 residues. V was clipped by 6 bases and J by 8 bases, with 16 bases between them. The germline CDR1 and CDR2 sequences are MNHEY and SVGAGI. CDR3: CASSLRTGTEAFF. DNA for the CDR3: TGTGCCAGCAGCCTCCGCACGGGCACCGAAGCTTTCTTT.

CDR3 DNA: TGTGCCAGCAGTGTACCCGGGACAAACTACGAGCAGTACTTC. Translating it yields CASSVPGTNYEQYF. The chain links TRBV5-6 to TRBJ2-7; perhaps TRBD1 as D (6 bases). The V end was cut by 5 bases, the J end by 3 bases, with 15 bases between. This CDR3 comprises 14 residues. Looked up from germline, CDR1 is SGHDT and CDR2 is YYEEEE.

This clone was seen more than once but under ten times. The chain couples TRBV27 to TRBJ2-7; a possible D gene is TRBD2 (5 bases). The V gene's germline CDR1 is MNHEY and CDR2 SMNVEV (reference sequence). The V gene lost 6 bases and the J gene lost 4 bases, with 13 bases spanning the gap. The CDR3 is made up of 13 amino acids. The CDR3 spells CASRSGRDYEQYF. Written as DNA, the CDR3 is TGTGCCAGCAGATCGGGCCGGGATTACGAGCAGTACTTC.

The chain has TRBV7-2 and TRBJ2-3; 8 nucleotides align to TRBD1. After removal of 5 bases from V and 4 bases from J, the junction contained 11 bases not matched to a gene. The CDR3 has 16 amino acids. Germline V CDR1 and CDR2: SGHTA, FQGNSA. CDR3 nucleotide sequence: TGTGCCAGCAGCAAGGGGGGCAGGGGGCTGGCAGATACGCAGTATTTT. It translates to CASSKGGRGLADTQYF.

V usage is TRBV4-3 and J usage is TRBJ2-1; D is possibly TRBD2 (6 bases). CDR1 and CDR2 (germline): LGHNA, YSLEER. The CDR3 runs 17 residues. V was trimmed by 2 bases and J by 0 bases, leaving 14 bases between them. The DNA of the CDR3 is TGCGCCAGCAGCCAACGGCCGGGACTTACCTCCTACAATGAGCAGTTCTTC. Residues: CASSQRPGLTSYNEQFF.

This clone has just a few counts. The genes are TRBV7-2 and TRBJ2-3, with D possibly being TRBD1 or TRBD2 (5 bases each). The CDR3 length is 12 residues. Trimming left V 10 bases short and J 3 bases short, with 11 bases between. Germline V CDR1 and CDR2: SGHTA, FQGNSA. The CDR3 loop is CAKGEGTDTQYF. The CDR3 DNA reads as TGTGCCAAGGGCGAGGGGACAGATACGCAGTATTTT.

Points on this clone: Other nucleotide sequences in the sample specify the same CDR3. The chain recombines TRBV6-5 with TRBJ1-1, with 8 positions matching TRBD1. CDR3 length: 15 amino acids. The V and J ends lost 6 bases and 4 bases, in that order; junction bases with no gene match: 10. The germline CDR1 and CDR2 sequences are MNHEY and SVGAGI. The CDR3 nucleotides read TGTGCCAGCAGCTTGGACAGGGCCCGGGGCACTGAAGCTTTCTTT. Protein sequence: CASSLDRARGTEAFF.

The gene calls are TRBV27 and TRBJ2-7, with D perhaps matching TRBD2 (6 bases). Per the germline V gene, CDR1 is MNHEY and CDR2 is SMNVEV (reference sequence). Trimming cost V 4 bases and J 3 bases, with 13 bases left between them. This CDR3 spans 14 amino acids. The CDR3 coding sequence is TGTGCCAGCAGTTGGGGGGACCAGGACTACGAGCAGTACTTC. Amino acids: CASSWGDQDYEQYF.

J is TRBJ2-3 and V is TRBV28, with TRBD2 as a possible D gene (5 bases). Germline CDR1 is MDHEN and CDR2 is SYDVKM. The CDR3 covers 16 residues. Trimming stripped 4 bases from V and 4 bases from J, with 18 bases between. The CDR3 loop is CASSSRTSLGADTQYF. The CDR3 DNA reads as TGTGCCAGCAGTTCGAGGACTTCTCTTGGTGCAGATACGCAGTATTTT.

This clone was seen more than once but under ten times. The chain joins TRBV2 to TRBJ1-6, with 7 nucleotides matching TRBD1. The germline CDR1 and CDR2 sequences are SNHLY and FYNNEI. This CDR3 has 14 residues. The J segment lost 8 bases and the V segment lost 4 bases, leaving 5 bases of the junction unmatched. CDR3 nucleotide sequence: TGTGCCAGCAGTGGTAACAGGGGAGATTCACCCCTCCACTTT. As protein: CASSGNRGDSPLHF.

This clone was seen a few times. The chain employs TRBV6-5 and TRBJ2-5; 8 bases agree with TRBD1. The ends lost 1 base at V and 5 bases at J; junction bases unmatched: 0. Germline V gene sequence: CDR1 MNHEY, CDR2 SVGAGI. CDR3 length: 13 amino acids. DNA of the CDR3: TGTGCCAGCAGTTACTGGACAGGGGAGACCCAGTACTTC. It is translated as CASSYWTGETQYF.

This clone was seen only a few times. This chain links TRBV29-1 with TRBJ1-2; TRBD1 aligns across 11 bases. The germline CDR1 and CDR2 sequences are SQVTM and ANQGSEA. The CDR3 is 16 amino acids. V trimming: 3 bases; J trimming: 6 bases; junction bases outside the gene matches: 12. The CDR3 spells CSVDDSPGTGGNGYTF. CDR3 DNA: TGCAGCGTTGATGATTCTCCTGGGACAGGGGGAAATGGCTACACCTTC.

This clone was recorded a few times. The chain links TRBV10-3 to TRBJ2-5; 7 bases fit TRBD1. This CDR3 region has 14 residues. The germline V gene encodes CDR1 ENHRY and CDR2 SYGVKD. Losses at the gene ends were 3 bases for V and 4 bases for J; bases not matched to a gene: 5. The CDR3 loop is CAISEPGQRETQYF. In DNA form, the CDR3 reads TGTGCCATCAGTGAACCGGGACAGCGAGAGACCCAGTACTTC.

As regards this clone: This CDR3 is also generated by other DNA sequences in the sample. The DNA of the CDR3 is TGCAGTGCTAGAGACCAGTACGAGCAGTACTTC. Protein: CSARDQYEQYF. V usage is TRBV20-1 and J usage is TRBJ2-7; D unresolved. V was trimmed by 0 bases and J by 4 bases, leaving 4 bases between them. The germline V gene encodes CDR1 DFQATT and CDR2 SNEGSKA (reference sequence). This CDR3 contains 11 residues.

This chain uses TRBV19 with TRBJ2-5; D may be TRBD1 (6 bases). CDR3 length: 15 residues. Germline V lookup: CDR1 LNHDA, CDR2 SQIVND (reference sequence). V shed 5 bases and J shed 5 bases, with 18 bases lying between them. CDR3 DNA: TGTGCCAGTAGTTCCCCCGGACAGCCCCGGGAGACCCAGTACTTC. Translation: CASSSPGQPRETQYF.

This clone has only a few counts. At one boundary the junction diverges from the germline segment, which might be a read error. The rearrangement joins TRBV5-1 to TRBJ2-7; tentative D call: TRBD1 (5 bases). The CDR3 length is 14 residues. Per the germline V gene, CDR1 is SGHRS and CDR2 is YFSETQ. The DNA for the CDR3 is TGCGCCAGCAGTTTGGGGCAGGGAAACGACGAGCAGTACTTC. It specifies CASSLGQGNDEQYF.

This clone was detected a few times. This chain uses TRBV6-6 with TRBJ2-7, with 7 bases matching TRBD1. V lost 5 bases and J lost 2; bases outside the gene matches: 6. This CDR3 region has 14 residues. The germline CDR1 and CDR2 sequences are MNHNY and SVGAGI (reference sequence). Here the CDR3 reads CASSTHRGPYEQYF. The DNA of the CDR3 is TGTGCCAGCAGTACCCACAGGGGCCCCTACGAGCAGTACTTC.

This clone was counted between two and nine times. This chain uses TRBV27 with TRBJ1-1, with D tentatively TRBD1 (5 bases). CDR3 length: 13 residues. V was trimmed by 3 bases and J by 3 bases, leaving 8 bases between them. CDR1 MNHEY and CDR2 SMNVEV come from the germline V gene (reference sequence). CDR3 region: CASSFVGDTEAFF. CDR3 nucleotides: TGTGCCAGCAGTTTCGTGGGGGACACTGAAGCTTTCTTT.

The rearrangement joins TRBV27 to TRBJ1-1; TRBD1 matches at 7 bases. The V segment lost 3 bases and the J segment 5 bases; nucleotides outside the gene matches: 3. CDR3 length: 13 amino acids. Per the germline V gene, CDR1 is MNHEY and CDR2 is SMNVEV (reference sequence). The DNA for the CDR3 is TGTGCCAGCAGTTTCAACAGGGGTACTGAAGCTTTCTTT. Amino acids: CASSFNRGTEAFF.

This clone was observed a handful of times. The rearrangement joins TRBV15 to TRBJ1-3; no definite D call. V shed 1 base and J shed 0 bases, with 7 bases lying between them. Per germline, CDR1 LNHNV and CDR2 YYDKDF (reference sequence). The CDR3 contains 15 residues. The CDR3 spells CATSRAGSSGNTIYF. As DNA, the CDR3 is TGTGCCACCAGCAGAGCGGGGAGCTCTGGAAACACCATATATTTT. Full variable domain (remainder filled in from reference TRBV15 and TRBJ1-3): DAMVIQNPRYQVTQFGKPVTLSCSQTLNHNVMYWYQQKSSQAPKLLFHYYDKDFNNEADTPDNFQSRRPNTSFCFLDIRSPGLGDTAMYLCATSRAGSSGNTIYFGEGSWLTVV.

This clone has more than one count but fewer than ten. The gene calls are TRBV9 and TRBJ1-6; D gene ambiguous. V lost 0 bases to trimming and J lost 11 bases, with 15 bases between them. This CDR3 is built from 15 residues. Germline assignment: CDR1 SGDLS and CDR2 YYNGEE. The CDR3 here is CASSVAPVLRAPLHF. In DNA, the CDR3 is TGTGCCAGCAGCGTAGCCCCCGTGCTTAGAGCACCCCTCCACTTT. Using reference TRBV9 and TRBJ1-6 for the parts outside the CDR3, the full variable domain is DSGVTQTPKHLITATGQRVTLRCSPRSGDLSVYWYQQSLDQGLQFLIQYYNGEERAKGNILERFSAQQFPDLHSELNLSSLELGDSALYFCASSVAPVLRAPLHFGNGTRLTVT.

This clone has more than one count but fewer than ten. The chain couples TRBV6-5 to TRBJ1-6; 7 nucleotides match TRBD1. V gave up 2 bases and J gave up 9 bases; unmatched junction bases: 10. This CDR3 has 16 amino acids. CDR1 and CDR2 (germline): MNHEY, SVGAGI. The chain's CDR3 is CASSYGGQGEASPLHF. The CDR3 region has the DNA TGTGCCAGCAGTTACGGGGGCCAGGGGGAAGCTTCACCCCTCCACTTT.

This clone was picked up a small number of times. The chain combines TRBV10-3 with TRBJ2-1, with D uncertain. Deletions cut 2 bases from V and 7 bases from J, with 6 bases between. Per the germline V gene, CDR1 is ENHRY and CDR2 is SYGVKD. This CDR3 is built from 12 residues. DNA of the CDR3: TGTGCCATCAGTGAGACGAAAAATGAGCAGTTCTTC. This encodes CAISETKNEQFF.

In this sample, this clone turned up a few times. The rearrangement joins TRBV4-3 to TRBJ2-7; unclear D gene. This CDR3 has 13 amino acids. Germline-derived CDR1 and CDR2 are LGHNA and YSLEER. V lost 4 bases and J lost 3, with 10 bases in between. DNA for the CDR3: TGCGCCAGCAGCCTCCTCTTAGGCTACGAGCAGTACTTC. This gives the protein CASSLLLGYEQYF.

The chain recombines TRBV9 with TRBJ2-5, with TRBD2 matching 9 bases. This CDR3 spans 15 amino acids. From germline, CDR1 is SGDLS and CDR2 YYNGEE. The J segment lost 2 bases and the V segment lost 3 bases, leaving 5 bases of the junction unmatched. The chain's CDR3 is CASSALAGTQETQYF. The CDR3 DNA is TGTGCCAGCAGCGCGCTAGCGGGGACACAAGAGACCCAGTACTTC.

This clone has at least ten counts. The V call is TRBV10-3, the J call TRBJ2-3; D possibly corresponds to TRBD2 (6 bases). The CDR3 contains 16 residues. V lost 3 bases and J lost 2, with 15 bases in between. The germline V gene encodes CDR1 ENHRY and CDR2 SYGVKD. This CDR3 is CAISDSGGTYTDTQYF. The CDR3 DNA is TGTGCCATCAGTGATAGTGGCGGGACGTACACAGATACGCAGTATTTT.

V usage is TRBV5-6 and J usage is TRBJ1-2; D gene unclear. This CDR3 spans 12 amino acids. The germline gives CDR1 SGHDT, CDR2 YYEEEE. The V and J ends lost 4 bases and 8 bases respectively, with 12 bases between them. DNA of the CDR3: TGTGCCAGCAGCAGCTTGGAATACGGCTACACCTTC. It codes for CASSSLEYGYTF.

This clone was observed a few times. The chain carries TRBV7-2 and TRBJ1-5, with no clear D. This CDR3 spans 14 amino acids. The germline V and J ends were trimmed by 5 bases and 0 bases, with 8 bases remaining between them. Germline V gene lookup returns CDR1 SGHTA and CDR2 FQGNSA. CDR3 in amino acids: CASSATASNQPQHF. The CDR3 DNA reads TGTGCCAGCAGCGCTACAGCTAGCAATCAGCCCCAGCATTTT.